This TCR beta chain was sequenced during a study of blood T cell repertoires in COVID-19. This table comes from immunoSEQ multiplex PCR, and its TCRdb copy is limited to in-frame clones, with some not included. The top ten hold 6% to 6.5% of the sample, which has approximately 100,000 clones, roughly nine tenths seen once. The V end lost 3 bases, the J end lost 5 bases, and 16 bases lay between the germline ends. There are 15 residues in the CDR3. Germline CDR1 is MNHEY and CDR2 is SVGAGI. The receptor was derived from a human donor in a cohort sampled during active COVID-19. This sequence joins TRBV6-5 and TRBJ1-1, with D possibly matching TRBD1 (6 bases). Material: peripheral blood. The CDR3 DNA reads as TGTGCCAGCAGTTATCGAACAGGGTTCCATACTGAAGCTTTCTTT. Its protein is CASSYRTGFHTEAFF.